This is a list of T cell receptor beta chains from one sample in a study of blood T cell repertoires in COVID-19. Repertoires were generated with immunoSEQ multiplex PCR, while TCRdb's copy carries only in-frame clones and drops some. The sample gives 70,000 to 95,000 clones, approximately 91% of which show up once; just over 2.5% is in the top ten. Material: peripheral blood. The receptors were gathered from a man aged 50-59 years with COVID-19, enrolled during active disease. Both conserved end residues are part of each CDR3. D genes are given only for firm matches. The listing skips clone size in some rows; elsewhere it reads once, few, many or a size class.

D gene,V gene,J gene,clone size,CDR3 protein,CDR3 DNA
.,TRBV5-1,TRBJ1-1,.,CASSLAAGRNTEAFF,TGCGCCAGCAGCTTGGCCGCAGGTAGGAACACTGAAGCTTTCTTT
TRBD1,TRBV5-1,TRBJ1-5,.,CASSLGQGASQPQHF,TGCGCCAGCAGCTTGGGGCAGGGGGCAAGTCAGCCCCAGCATTTT
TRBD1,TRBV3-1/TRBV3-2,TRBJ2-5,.,CASSQDGITGDQETQYF,TGTGCCAGCAGCCAGGACGGTATTACAGGGGACCAAGAGACCCAGTACTTC
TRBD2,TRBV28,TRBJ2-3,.,CASSFESGRAEGYF,TGTGCCAGCAGTTTCGAGAGCGGGAGGGCCGAGGGGTATTTT
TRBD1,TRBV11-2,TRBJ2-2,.,CASSSGGNTGELFF,TGTGCCAGCAGTTCAGGGGGGAACACCGGGGAGCTGTTTTTT
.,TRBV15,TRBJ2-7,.,CATSRDRNYEQYF,TGTGCCACCAGCAGAGATCGGAACTACGAGCAGTACTTC
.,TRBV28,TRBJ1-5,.,CASGRVGNQPQHF,TGTGCCAGCGGCCGGGTCGGCAATCAGCCCCAGCATTTT
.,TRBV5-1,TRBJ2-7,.,CASSLASGTAGEQYF,TGCGCCAGCAGCTTGGCCTCCGGGACCGCGGGAGAGCAGTACTTC
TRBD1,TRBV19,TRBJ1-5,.,CASSSDRGQPQHF,TGTGCCAGTAGTTCCGACAGGGGTCAGCCCCAGCATTTT
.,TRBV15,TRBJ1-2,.,CATSRDSGRGFIGGYTF,TGTGCCACCAGCAGAGATAGTGGGAGGGGCTTTATAGGTGGCTACACCTTC
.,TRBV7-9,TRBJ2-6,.,CASSLVAGAGANVLTF,TGTGCCAGCAGCTTAGTTGCAGGGGCTGGGGCCAACGTCCTGACTTTC
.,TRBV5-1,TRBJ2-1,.,CASSLAGEYNEQFF,TGCGCCAGCAGCTTGGCCGGGGAATACAATGAGCAGTTCTTC
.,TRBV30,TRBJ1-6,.,CALSSSYNSPLHF,TGTGCCTTATCCAGCTCCTATAATTCACCCCTCCACTTT
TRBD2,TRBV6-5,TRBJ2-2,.,CASSYGAGANTGELFF,TGTGCCAGCAGTTACGGGGCGGGGGCGAACACCGGGGAGCTGTTTTTT
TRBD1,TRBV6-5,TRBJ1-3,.,CASSETGGFGNTIYF,TGTGCCAGCAGCGAGACAGGGGGCTTTGGAAACACCATATATTTT
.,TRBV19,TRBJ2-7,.,CASRHGQHSYEQYF,TGTGCCAGTAGACACGGACAGCACTCCTACGAGCAGTACTTC
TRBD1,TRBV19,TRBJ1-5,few,CASSGTGGAGYQPQHF,TGTGCCAGTTCCGGGACAGGGGGCGCGGGGTATCAGCCCCAGCATTTT
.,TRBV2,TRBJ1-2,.,CASSGQDNYGYTF,TGTGCCAGCAGTGGACAGGATAACTATGGCTACACCTTC
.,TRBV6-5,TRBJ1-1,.,CASMVRSGAFF,TGTGCCAGCATGGTAAGGAGTGGTGCTTTCTTT
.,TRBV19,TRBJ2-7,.,CASSILAGPFGEQYF,TGTGCCAGTAGTATACTTGCGGGGCCGTTTGGCGAGCAGTACTTC
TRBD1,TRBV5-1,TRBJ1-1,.,CASSSQTGMSTEAFF,TGCGCCAGCAGCTCTCAGACAGGGATGAGCACTGAAGCTTTCTTT
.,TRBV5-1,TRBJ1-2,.,CASSLEDTQRTF,TGCGCCAGCAGCTTGGAGGACACCCAGAGGACCTTC
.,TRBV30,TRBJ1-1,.,CAWSVLENSEAFF,TGTGCCTGGAGTGTACTTGAAAATTCTGAAGCTTTCTTT
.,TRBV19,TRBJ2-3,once,CASSTSGGDTQYF,TGTGCCAGTAGTACCTCCGGGGGAGATACGCAGTATTTT
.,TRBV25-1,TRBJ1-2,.,CASGFRDDRGYTF,TGTGCCAGCGGATTCCGGGACGACAGGGGCTACACCTTC
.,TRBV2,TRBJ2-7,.,CASSVGTNSYEQYF,TGTGCCAGCAGTGTCGGTACGAATTCCTACGAGCAGTACTTC
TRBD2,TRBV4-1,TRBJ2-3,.,CASSQGGVGLAGDRDTQYF,TGCGCCAGCAGCCAAGGGGGCGTTGGTCTAGCGGGAGATAGAGATACGCAGTATTTT
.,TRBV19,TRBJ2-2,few,CASSRRVGGRTGELFF,TGTGCCAGTAGTCGGAGAGTGGGGGGTCGGACCGGGGAGCTGTTTTTT
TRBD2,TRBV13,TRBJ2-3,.,CASSLGPAGGSTDTQYF,TGTGCCAGCAGCTTAGGGCCAGCGGGAGGTAGCACAGATACGCAGTATTTT
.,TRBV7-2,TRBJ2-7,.,CASSFRGIGYEQYF,TGTGCCAGCAGCTTCCGGGGGATCGGGTACGAGCAGTACTTC
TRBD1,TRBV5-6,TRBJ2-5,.,CASGRQGQETQYF,TGTGCCAGCGGTCGACAGGGGCAAGAGACCCAGTACTTC
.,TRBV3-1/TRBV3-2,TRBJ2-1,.,CASSLLDFNNEQFF,TGTGCCAGCAGCCTTTTGGACTTTAACAATGAGCAGTTCTTC
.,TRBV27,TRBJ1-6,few,CASSWSSYNSPLHF,TGTGCCAGCAGTTGGAGCTCCTATAATTCACCCCTCCACTTT
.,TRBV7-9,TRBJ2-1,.,CASSRGPGDEQFF,TGTGCCAGCAGCCGTGGACCCGGGGATGAGCAGTTCTTC
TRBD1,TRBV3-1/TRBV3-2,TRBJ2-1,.,CASSQVPGQGDEQFF,TGTGCCAGCAGCCAAGTCCCGGGACAGGGCGATGAGCAGTTCTTC
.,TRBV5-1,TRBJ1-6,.,CASSLKPGGDSPLHF,TGCGCCAGCAGCTTAAAACCGGGGGGAGATTCACCCCTCCACTTT
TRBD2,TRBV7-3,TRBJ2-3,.,CASSQAGGLTDTQYF,TGTGCCAGCAGCCAAGCGGGAGGGCTAACAGATACGCAGTATTTT
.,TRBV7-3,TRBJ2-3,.,CASSLGEGTDTQYF,TGTGCCAGCAGCTTAGGGGAGGGCACAGATACGCAGTATTTT
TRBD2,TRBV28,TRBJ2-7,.,CASSPGLKSSYEQYF,TGTGCCAGCAGTCCGGGACTAAAGAGCTCCTACGAGCAGTACTTC
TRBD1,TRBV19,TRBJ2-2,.,CASSIYRGRGTGELFF,TGTGCCAGTAGTATTTACAGGGGGCGCGGCACCGGGGAGCTGTTTTTT
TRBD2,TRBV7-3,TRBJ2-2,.,CASSLLLAGGTAGELFF,TGTGCCAGCAGCTTACTCCTAGCGGGAGGGACAGCCGGGGAGCTGTTTTTT
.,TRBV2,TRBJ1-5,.,CASSERGLRNQPQHF,TGTGCCAGCAGTGAAAGAGGACTGCGCAATCAGCCCCAGCATTTT